One and the same sample provided the 32 T cell receptor beta chains below, sequenced in a study of T cell changes during pregnancy in multiple sclerosis. Some clones are missing from TCRdb's copy, which holds only in-frame ones; the method was immunoSEQ multiplex PCR. The table includes 40,000 to 50,000 clones, about 93% detected once. The sequencing here drew on CD4+ T cells from peripheral blood mononuclear cells, taken before pregnancy. The origin of the receptors is a female donor with multiple sclerosis, enrolled in a pregnancy study.

This clone turned up a few times. V is TRBV2 and J is TRBJ2-3; D is undetermined. Between the trimmed V and J ends, which lost 8 bases and 0 bases, there was a span of 9 bases. This CDR3 has 13 amino acids. In germline, CDR1 is SNHLY, CDR2 FYNNEI. For the CDR3, the DNA is TGTGCCAGCCTTCGCGAGAGCACAGATACGCAGTATTTT. It encodes CASLRESTDTQYF.

The chain combines TRBV5-1 with TRBJ2-7, with 8 nucleotides matching TRBD1. Germline CDR1 and CDR2: SGHRS and YFSETQ. V gave up 4 bases and J gave up 1 base; unmatched junction bases: 1. The CDR3 extends over 13 amino acids. In nucleotides, the CDR3 is TGCGCCAGCAGCGGACAGGGTTCCTACGAGCAGTACTTC. Its protein product is CASSGQGSYEQYF.

V and J are TRBV12-5 and TRBJ2-5; 11 bases fit TRBD2. Germline V gene sequence: CDR1 LGHNT, CDR2 FRNRAP. V shed 3 bases, J shed 3 bases, and the junction held 3 bases outside the gene matches. The CDR3 loop spans 15 amino acids. The DNA of the CDR3 is TGTGCTAGTGGTTTCTTAGCGGGGGGGGAAGAGACCCAGTACTTC. It codes for CASGFLAGGEETQYF.

V and J are TRBV14 and TRBJ1-1; 9 bases align to TRBD1. This CDR3 is 18 amino acids long. Trimming took 2 bases from V and 3 from J; bases not matched to a gene: 13. CDR1 SGHDN and CDR2 FVKESK come from the germline V gene. In DNA, the CDR3 is TGTGCCAGCAGCCAACCACAATTGGACAGGGGTTGGGACACTGAAGCTTTCTTT. It specifies CASSQPQLDRGWDTEAFF.

Worth noting for this clone: Its ends do not fully match the called genes, so a read error is possible. The chain has TRBV2 and TRBJ2-1, with TRBD2 matching 13 bases. CDR1 is SNHLY and CDR2 is FYNNEI in the germline V gene. This CDR3 region has 12 residues. The CDR3 loop reads CASSPGLAGEIF. CDR3 DNA sequence: TGTGCCAGCAGCCCAGGACTAGCGGGAGAAATCTTC.

The CDR3 region is CASSWGLAGGPDEQYF. As DNA, the CDR3 is TGTGCCAGCAGCTGGGGACTAGCGGGGGGTCCGGACGAGCAGTACTTC. V and J are TRBV7-9 and TRBJ2-7; 15 nucleotides agree with TRBD2. The CDR3 is made up of 16 amino acids. V was clipped by 4 bases and J by 5 bases; unmatched bases: 6. Germline CDR1 and CDR2: SEHNR and FQNEAQ (reference sequence).

The chain employs TRBV5-1 and TRBJ2-7; 10 bases line up with TRBD2. The junction had 7 bases not matched to a gene; V was cut back by 2 bases and J by 2 bases. Germline CDR1 SGHRS, CDR2 YFSETQ. The CDR3 is 16 amino acids. CDR3 amino acids: CASSFGLAEGAYEQYF. The CDR3 bases are TGCGCCAGCAGCTTTGGACTAGCGGAGGGAGCCTACGAGCAGTACTTC.

The genes are TRBV7-9 and TRBJ1-4; no definite D call. V was clipped by 2 bases and J by 0 bases, with 10 bases between them. Germline V CDR1 and CDR2: SEHNR, FQNEAQ (reference sequence). The length of the CDR3 is 16 residues. The CDR3 DNA reads as TGTGCCAGCAGCTTAAGGCGGACTACAACTAATGAAAAACTGTTTTTT. Its protein is CASSLRRTTTNEKLFF.

The rearrangement uses TRBV7-3 and TRBJ1-1; no definite D call. The CDR3 runs 14 residues. The germline gives CDR1 SGHTA, CDR2 FQGTGA. Trimming shortened V by 2 bases and J by 4 bases, and 11 bases separated the two germline ends. CDR3 sequence reads: CASSLLGVGTEAFF. In DNA, the CDR3 is TGTGCCAGCAGCTTACTCGGGGTGGGCACTGAAGCTTTCTTT.

The genes are TRBV4-3 and TRBJ1-6, with 7 nucleotides matching TRBD1. The CDR3 runs 15 residues. The germline V gene encodes CDR1 LGHNA and CDR2 YSLEER. V was pared by 0 bases and J by 10 bases, with 6 bases of the junction left unmatched. The CDR3 DNA sequence: TGCGCCAGCAGCCAAGATATCAGGGGGTTCTCACCCCTCCACTTT. Amino acids: CASSQDIRGFSPLHF.

This chain uses TRBV2 with TRBJ2-7; TRBD2 is a possible D gene (5 bases). With 1 base removed from V and 6 bases from J, the gap between germline ends came to 10 bases. The CDR3 length is 13 residues. The germline CDR1 and CDR2 sequences are SNHLY and FYNNEI. The CDR3 DNA follows: TGTGCCAGCAGTGAAGGGCTAGCATCCGAGCAGTACTTC. Protein: CASSEGLASEQYF.

The rearrangement links TRBV30 to TRBJ1-2, with D unclear. Trimming removed 2 bases at V and 0 bases at J, with 16 bases between. The CDR3 is 16 amino acids. CDR1 is GTSNPN, CDR2 SVGIG, per germline (reference sequence). CDR3 residues: CAWSTQQTLANYGYTF. The CDR3 bases are TGTGCCTGGAGTACACAACAGACCCTCGCTAACTATGGCTACACCTTC.

The chain joins TRBV7-2 to TRBJ2-1, with 7 bases that match TRBD1. The germline CDR1 and CDR2 sequences are SGHTA and FQGNSA. V shed 3 bases and J 2 bases; nucleotides not matched to a gene: 4. The CDR3 length is 15 residues. This CDR3 reads CASSFDRAPYNEQFF. DNA of the CDR3: TGTGCCAGCAGCTTCGACAGGGCCCCCTACAATGAGCAGTTCTTC.

This clone showed up just a few times. The V call is TRBV10-1, the J call TRBJ2-7; a possible D gene is TRBD2 (6 bases). The V end lost 4 bases, the J end lost 4 bases, and 23 bases lay between the germline ends. Germline CDR1 is WNHNN and CDR2 is SYGVQD (reference sequence). The CDR3 is made up of 17 amino acids. The DNA of the CDR3 is TGCGCCAGCAGTGCTGCCGGGACTGCTCTCCGCCGGTACGAGCAGTACTTC. Translated, it gives CASSAAGTALRRYEQYF.

This clone was seen a single time. Here the CDR3 reads CASSRSRGDYEQYF. Here the CDR3 DNA reads TGTGCCAGTAGTCGTAGCAGGGGAGACTACGAGCAGTACTTC. This chain uses TRBV19 with TRBJ2-7; D might be TRBD1 (6 bases). Germline V CDR1 and CDR2: LNHDA, SQIVND (reference sequence). V was trimmed by 5 bases and J by 3 bases, leaving 14 bases between them. The CDR3 totals 14 residues.

The chain has TRBV6-5 and TRBJ2-1; 7 bases align to TRBD2. Looked up from germline, CDR1 is MNHEY and CDR2 is SVGAGI. Trimming cost V 4 bases and J 1 base; bases outside gene matches: 1. The CDR3 runs to 14 residues. CDR3 nucleotides: TGTGCCAGCAGTTGGGGGGGGTCCTACAATGAGCAGTTCTTC. It yields the protein CASSWGGSYNEQFF.

This clone has only one observation. The V call is TRBV5-1, the J call TRBJ1-2; D not resolved. CDR1 SGHRS and CDR2 YFSETQ come from the germline V gene. V was cut by 0 bases and J by 4 bases, with 10 bases left in between. This CDR3 comprises 14 residues. The CDR3 nucleotides are TGCGCCAGCAGCTTGGGAGGGCAGGTCTATGGCTACACCTTC. This sequence encodes CASSLGGQVYGYTF.

The chain carries TRBV30 and TRBJ1-1, with a possible D match to TRBD1 (5 bases). The V gene lost 4 bases and the J gene lost 0 bases, with 33 bases spanning the gap. CDR1 and CDR2 from the germline V gene are GTSNPN and SVGIG (reference sequence). CDR3 length equals 21 residues. CDR3: CAWTGGILTRDPLKMNTEAFF. The DNA for the CDR3 is TGTGCCTGGACCGGCGGGATTTTAACCCGGGACCCCCTTAAAATGAACACTGAAGCTTTCTTT.

The V call is TRBV6-1, the J call TRBJ2-4; a possible D gene is TRBD1 (6 bases). The V and J ends lost 5 bases and 1 base respectively, with 12 bases between them. Germline V gene lookup returns CDR1 MNHNS and CDR2 SASEGT. The CDR3 has 15 residues. CDR3 sequence reads: CASSQGSKAKNIQYF. Here the CDR3 DNA reads TGTGCCAGCAGTCAGGGGAGTAAGGCCAAAAACATTCAGTACTTC.

As for this clone: The same CDR3 arises from other DNA sequences in this sample as well. The chain employs TRBV11-2 and TRBJ1-6; 7 nucleotides line up with TRBD1. V was clipped by 5 bases and J by 8 bases; unmatched bases: 6. This CDR3 has 14 residues. In germline, CDR1 is SGHAT, CDR2 FQNNGV. The CDR3 sequence: CASSMTGSDSPLHF. CDR3 sequence (DNA): TGTGCCAGCAGCATGACAGGGTCGGATTCACCCCTCCACTTT.

This chain joins TRBV28 and TRBJ1-1; 7 bases align to TRBD1. The CDR3 consists of 18 residues. CDR1 is MDHEN and CDR2 is SYDVKM in the germline V gene. V shed 3 bases, J shed 3 bases, and the junction held 16 bases outside the gene matches. CDR3 region: CASSFSDWGQIEDTEAFF. CDR3 bases: TGTGCCAGCAGTTTTTCAGACTGGGGACAGATCGAGGACACTGAAGCTTTCTTT.

The V gene is TRBV4-3, the J gene TRBJ2-5; tentative D call: TRBD2 (5 bases). CDR1 and CDR2 from the germline V gene are LGHNA and YSLEER. Trimming removed 0 bases at V and 7 bases at J, with 15 bases between. The CDR3 covers 15 residues. CDR3 in amino acids: CASSQESRSGGTQYF. Here the CDR3 DNA reads TGCGCCAGCAGCCAAGAGTCGCGGAGCGGCGGGACCCAGTACTTC.

DNA of the CDR3: TGTGCCAGCAGTTACGACGGGACTAGCGGGGACAATGAGCAGTTCTTC. It specifies CASSYDGTSGDNEQFF. V usage is TRBV6-5 and J usage is TRBJ2-1; 13 positions agree with TRBD2. The CDR3 runs 16 residues. The germline CDR1 and CDR2 sequences are MNHEY and SVGAGI. V dropped 2 bases and J dropped 5; count of bases not matched to a gene: 3.

This chain joins TRBV6-1 and TRBJ1-3; no clear D gene. CDR1 and CDR2 from the germline V gene are MNHNS and SASEGT. V shed 8 bases and J shed 2 bases, with 16 bases lying between them. The CDR3 contains 15 residues. In nucleotides, the CDR3 is TGTGCCAGCCTCCCGGGAACAGCGACTGGAAACACCATATATTTT. Amino acid sequence: CASLPGTATGNTIYF.

J is TRBJ2-7 and V is TRBV28; 11 bases are a match to TRBD2. Trimming at V came to 9 bases and at J to 3 bases, leaving 7 bases not matched to a gene. The CDR3 has 14 amino acids. The germline V gene has CDR1 MDHEN and CDR2 SYDVKM. As DNA, the CDR3 is TGTGCCAGTACCGGGACTAGCGGTCTCTACGAGCAGTACTTC. It codes for CASTGTSGLYEQYF.

The rearrangement uses TRBV7-2 and TRBJ2-7; a possible D gene is TRBD1 (6 bases). The CDR3 sequence is 15 residues long. Germline CDR1 reads SGHTA; CDR2 reads FQGNSA. Deletions cut 6 bases from V and 6 bases from J, with 21 bases between. CDR3 residues: CASRGTRAQGSEQYF. DNA for the CDR3: TGTGCCAGCAGGGGTACCCGAGCCCAGGGGAGCGAGCAGTACTTC.

This clone was detected only once. J is TRBJ2-1 and V is TRBV10-3, with 13 bases aligning to TRBD2. The CDR3 totals 15 residues. Germline-derived CDR1 and CDR2 are ENHRY and SYGVKD. V lost 6 bases to trimming and J lost 5 bases; unmatched junction nucleotides: 4. CDR3 in DNA: TGTGCCATCAGCACCGGGACTAGCGGGAACAATGAGCAGTTCTTC. Translation: CAISTGTSGNNEQFF.

This clone showed up just a few times. This chain links TRBV6-5 with TRBJ1-3; 8 nucleotides agree with TRBD1. This CDR3 comprises 15 residues. Germline V gene lookup returns CDR1 MNHEY and CDR2 SVGAGI. V lost 2 bases and J lost 3; bases outside the gene matches: 3. This chain's CDR3 is CASSYGTGFGNTIYF. The CDR3 region has the DNA TGTGCCAGCAGTTACGGGACAGGATTTGGAAACACCATATATTTT.

The V gene is TRBV4-3, the J gene TRBJ2-2; 7 bases match TRBD2. The germline V gene encodes CDR1 LGHNA and CDR2 YSLEER. J was trimmed by 3 bases and V by 0 bases; bases with no gene match: 13. This CDR3 comprises 19 residues. The CDR3 loop reads CASSQEGLGAAGDTGELFF. The CDR3 coding sequence is TGCGCCAGCAGCCAAGAAGGATTAGGGGCGGCGGGGGACACCGGGGAGCTGTTTTTT.

The rearrangement uses TRBV6-8 and TRBJ2-3; weak D call: TRBD2 (5 bases). CDR3 length: 16 residues. CDR1 and CDR2 from the germline V gene are MNHGY and SAAAGT. The V end lost 7 bases, the J end lost 2 bases, and 19 bases lay between the germline ends. CDR3 DNA sequence: TGTGCCAGCACTTTTCTGGCTAGCCCTTTCACAGATACGCAGTATTTT. This translates into CASTFLASPFTDTQYF.

The gene calls are TRBV18 and TRBJ1-2; 9 bases fit TRBD1. Germline lookup yields CDR1 KGHSH and CDR2 LQKENI. V was clipped by 4 bases and J by 2 bases; unmatched bases: 8. CDR3 length equals 16 residues. CDR3 residues: CASSHRTGEHNYGYTF. The CDR3 nucleotides read TGTGCCAGCTCACACCGGACAGGGGAACACAACTATGGCTACACCTTC.

The chain recombines TRBV4-1 with TRBJ1-5; D uncertain. Germline V CDR1 and CDR2: MGHRA, YSYEKL. The CDR3 consists of 21 residues. Trimming shortened V by 1 base and J by 1 base, and 26 bases separated the two germline ends. CDR3 region: CASSQGFVPGRRRGSNQPQHF. CDR3 DNA: TGCGCCAGCAGCCAAGGGTTTGTCCCTGGGAGAAGGCGAGGAAGCAATCAGCCCCAGCATTTT.